Below are 17 T cell receptor beta chains sequenced from a single sample in a study of somatic mutations in cytotoxic T cells in rheumatoid arthritis. Assay: immunoSEQ multiplex PCR; the TCRdb copy retains only in-frame clones and omits some. The sample has around 5,900 clones, roughly 80% seen once; the top ten hold 40% to 55%. The specimen sequenced was CD8+ T cells sorted from blood. These receptors were taken from a woman between 50 and 59 years old with rheumatoid arthritis.

This sequence joins TRBV9 and TRBJ2-1, with D unresolved. The CDR3 is 17 residues long. With 0 bases removed from V and 4 bases from J, the gap between germline ends came to 17 bases. CDR1 and CDR2 from the germline V gene are SGDLS and YYNGEE. The CDR3 DNA follows: TGTGCCAGCAGCGTAGCGGCGAGCGAAAACCCATACAATGAGCAGTTCTTC. Protein: CASSVAASENPYNEQFF.

The chain recombines TRBV14 with TRBJ1-1; 9 bases map to TRBD1. Germline CDR1 reads SGHDN; CDR2 reads FVKESK. The CDR3 length is 14 residues. J lost 13 bases, V lost 0 bases, and 9 bases had no gene match. Here the CDR3 DNA reads TGTGCCAGCAGCCAAGATCCTGGACAGGGGAAGCGTTTCTTT. Amino acid sequence: CASSQDPGQGKRFF.

In the case of this clone: This sample includes further DNA sequences coding for the same CDR3. The chain couples TRBV28 to TRBJ1-1; D uncertain. Trimming took off 1 base at V and 2 bases at J, with 5 bases between the two ends. The CDR3 loop spans 13 amino acids. Germline V CDR1 and CDR2: MDHEN, SYDVKM. The CDR3 is CASSLSGNTEAFF. The CDR3 DNA sequence: TGTGCCAGCAGTTTATCCGGTAACACTGAAGCTTTCTTT.

This rearrangement joins TRBV2 to TRBJ2-1; a possible D gene is TRBD1 (6 bases). The ends were cut back, 3 bases at V and 4 bases at J, with 13 bases in the middle. The germline V gene has CDR1 SNHLY and CDR2 FYNNEI. This CDR3 has 15 residues. The CDR3 sequence: CASSEDREVYNEQFF. The CDR3 nucleotides read TGTGCCAGCAGTGAGGACAGAGAAGTTTACAATGAGCAGTTCTTC.

This clone has just a few counts. The rearrangement joins TRBV18 to TRBJ2-3; a weak D match, TRBD2 (6 bases). The CDR3 has 17 amino acids. Trimming stripped 5 bases from V and 3 bases from J, with 21 bases between. Germline V gene data show CDR1 as KGHSH and CDR2 as LQKENI. The CDR3 nucleotides are TGTGCCAGCTCATCGTTTTTAGACCAAGGAGGGACAGATACGCAGTATTTT. It translates to CASSSFLDQGGTDTQYF.

The CDR3 sequence is CASSLGGGGAADTQYF. The CDR3 DNA reads as TGTGCCAGCAGCTTAGGTGGCGGGGGGGCGGCAGATACGCAGTATTTT. This chain joins TRBV7-9 and TRBJ2-3, with 9 bases fitting TRBD2. The germline V gene has CDR1 SEHNR and CDR2 FQNEAQ (reference sequence). The V gene end was trimmed by 1 base and the J gene end by 4 bases; junction bases not matched to a gene: 6. The CDR3 is made up of 16 amino acids.

CDR3 amino acids: CASAQQRGGSWADTQYF. The CDR3 nucleotides read TGTGCTAGTGCCCAGCAGCGGGGGGGCTCCTGGGCAGATACGCAGTATTTT. This chain joins TRBV12-5 and TRBJ2-3; 10 bases are shared with TRBD2. Germline V gene sequence: CDR1 LGHNT, CDR2 FRNRAP. This CDR3 region has 17 residues. Trimming took 7 bases from V and 4 from J; bases not matched to a gene: 14. The entire variable domain, with the rest obtained from reference TRBV12-5 and TRBJ2-3, is as follows: DARVTQTPRHKVTEMGQEVTMRCQPILGHNTVFWYRQTMMQGLELLAYFRNRAPLDDSGMPKDRFSAEMPDATLATLKIQPSEPRDSAVYFCASAQQRGGSWADTQYFGPGTRLTVL.

Of note for this clone: The junction differs from germline at one of its ends, possibly a read error. The V call is TRBV29-1, the J call TRBJ2-1; 7 nucleotides agree with TRBD2. The CDR3 has 14 residues. CDR1 and CDR2 from the germline V gene are SQVTM and ANQGSEA. The CDR3 spells CSVEGGGGPLLRIF. CDR3 coding DNA: TGCAGCGTTGAAGGGGGCGGGGGACCCCTATTAAGGATCTTC.

This chain links TRBV5-4 with TRBJ2-7; no reliable D call. Germline V CDR1 and CDR2: SGHNT, YYREEE (reference sequence). The CDR3 is 14 residues long. The V end was cut by 0 bases, the J end by 1 base, with 8 bases between. CDR3 nucleotides: TGTGCCAGCAGCTTGGACAGTAGTTCCTACGAGCAGTACTTC. It translates to CASSLDSSSYEQYF.

The chain joins TRBV28 to TRBJ1-1, with 7 bases fitting TRBD1. The CDR3 is 16 residues long. Germline V lookup: CDR1 MDHEN, CDR2 SYDVKM. V lost 6 bases, J lost 3 bases, and 13 bases stayed unmatched. The CDR3 DNA reads TGTGCCAGCAGAGACAGGGACGGGGTAGAATACACTGAAGCTTTCTTT. It translates to CASRDRDGVEYTEAFF. The whole variable domain, remainder taken from reference TRBV28 and TRBJ1-1, is DVKVTQSSRYLVKRTGEKVFLECVQDMDHENMFWYRQDPGLGLRLIYFSYDVKMKEKGDIPEGYSVSREKKERFSLILESASTNQTSMYLCASRDRDGVEYTEAFFGQGTRLTVV.

The rearrangement uses TRBV7-9 and TRBJ2-5; 9 positions match TRBD2. The CDR3 loop spans 13 amino acids. CDR1 is SEHNR and CDR2 is FQNEAQ in the germline V gene (reference sequence). The V segment lost 11 bases and the J segment 5 bases; nucleotides outside the gene matches: 9. Written as DNA, the CDR3 is TGTGCCTGGGGCGGGGGGGCTGAGGAGACCCAGTACTTC. Translated: CAWGGGAEETQYF.

By sample fraction, this clone is medium-sized. The chain has TRBV30 and TRBJ2-1, with D possibly TRBD2 on 5 matching bases. V shed 7 bases and J shed 2 bases, with 12 bases lying between them. Germline values: CDR1 GTSNPN, CDR2 SVGIG (reference sequence). The CDR3 is made up of 13 amino acids. The CDR3 sequence is CASDPGTYNEQFF. DNA of the CDR3: TGTGCCTCGGATCCGGGAACCTACAATGAGCAGTTCTTC.

This chain joins TRBV29-1 and TRBJ2-5, with TRBD2 matching over 9 bases. Germline values: CDR1 SQVTM, CDR2 ANQGSEA. Losses at the gene ends were 3 bases for V and 4 bases for J; bases not matched to a gene: 6. CDR3 length equals 14 residues. CDR3 nucleotides: TGCAGCGTTGACGGGCGGGGGGGCCCAGAGACCCAGTACTTC. Protein: CSVDGRGGPETQYF.

Regarding this clone: Within the sample, other DNA sequences also encode this same CDR3. The chain joins TRBV19 to TRBJ1-2; 7 bases agree with TRBD1. V lost 6 bases to trimming and J lost 4 bases; unmatched junction nucleotides: 11. CDR1 and CDR2 (germline): LNHDA, SQIVND (reference sequence). This CDR3 spans 15 amino acids. CDR3 coding DNA: TGTGCCAGTAGCGACTCGACAGGGACCTTCTATGGCTACACCTTC. It specifies CASSDSTGTFYGYTF.

This chain uses TRBV28 with TRBJ1-1; maybe TRBD1 (6 bases). The CDR3 is 17 amino acids. The V end was cut by 5 bases, the J end by 5 bases, with 24 bases between. Germline-derived CDR1 and CDR2 are MDHEN and SYDVKM. As DNA, the CDR3 is TGTGCCAGCAGTGGCATCCGGACAGTCGGAGCGAGGACTGAAGCTTTCTTT. Amino acids: CASSGIRTVGARTEAFF.

As for this clone: This may come from a read error, since a much larger clone is one base off. Within the sample, other DNA sequences also encode this same CDR3. CDR3 DNA sequence: TGCGCCAGCAGCCAGCAGGGTTTTGAGAACTATGGCTACACCTTC. Its protein product is CASSQQGFENYGYTF. This rearrangement joins TRBV4-1 to TRBJ1-2; a weak D match, TRBD1 (5 bases). Germline CDR1 is MGHRA and CDR2 is YSYEKL. There are 15 residues in the CDR3. Trimming cost V 3 bases and J 2 bases, with 13 bases left between them.

The CDR3 DNA is TGTGCCAGCAGCCCGTTTAGCGAAGATGGGACCCAGTACTTC. Its translation is CASSPFSEDGTQYF. This chain connects TRBV7-9 to TRBJ2-5; D is possibly TRBD2 (5 bases). This CDR3 has 14 residues. Germline CDR1 SEHNR, CDR2 FQNEAQ (reference sequence). V lost 5 bases to trimming and J lost 7 bases, with 17 bases between them.